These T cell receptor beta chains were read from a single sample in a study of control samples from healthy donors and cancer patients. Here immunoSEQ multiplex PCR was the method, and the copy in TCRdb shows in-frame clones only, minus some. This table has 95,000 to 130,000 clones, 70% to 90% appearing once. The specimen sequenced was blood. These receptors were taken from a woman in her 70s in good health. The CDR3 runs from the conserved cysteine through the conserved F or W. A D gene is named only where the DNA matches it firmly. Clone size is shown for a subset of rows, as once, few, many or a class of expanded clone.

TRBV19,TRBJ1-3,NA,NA,CASTPYPFGLGNTIYF,TGTGCCAGTACCCCCTACCCCTTTGGGCTTGGAAACACCATATATTTT
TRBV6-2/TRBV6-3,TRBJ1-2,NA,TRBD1,CASSYWGTAYGYTF,TGTGCCAGCAGTTACTGGGGGACAGCCTATGGCTACACCTTC
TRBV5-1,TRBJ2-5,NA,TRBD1,CASSIRTGLETQYF,TGCGCCAGCAGCATTAGGACAGGGCTAGAGACCCAGTACTTC
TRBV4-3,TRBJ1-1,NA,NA,CASSHAAGSGNTEAFF,TGCGCCAGCAGCCACGCAGCAGGGTCAGGAAACACTGAAGCTTTCTTT
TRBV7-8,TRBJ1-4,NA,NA,CASSLRGRGATNEKLFF,TGTGCCAGCAGCTTAAGGGGAAGGGGAGCAACTAATGAAAAACTGTTTTTT
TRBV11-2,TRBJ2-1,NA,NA,CASSLVRGATYNEQFF,TGTGCCAGCAGCTTAGTCCGGGGGGCTACCTACAATGAGCAGTTCTTC
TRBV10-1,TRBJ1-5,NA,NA,CASNPGAGHLSNQPQHF,TGCGCCAGCAACCCCGGTGCGGGACACCTAAGCAATCAGCCCCAGCATTTT
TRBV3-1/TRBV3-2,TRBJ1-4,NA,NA,CASSQGPDEKLFF,TGTGCCAGCAGCCAAGGGCCGGATGAAAAACTGTTTTTT
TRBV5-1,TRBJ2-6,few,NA,CASSLRDSGANVLTF,TGCGCCAGCAGCTTGCGGGACTCTGGGGCCAACGTCCTGACTTTC
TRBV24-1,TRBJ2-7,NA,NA,CATRKAPSPVEQYF,TGTGCCACCAGAAAAGCACCGTCTCCGGTCGAGCAGTACTTC
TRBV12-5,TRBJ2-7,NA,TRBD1,CASGVDRVEGEQYF,TGTGCTAGTGGTGTGGACAGGGTTGAAGGCGAGCAGTACTTC
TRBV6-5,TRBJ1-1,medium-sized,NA,CASSYGKNTEAFF,TGTGCCAGCAGTTACGGAAAGAACACTGAAGCTTTCTTT
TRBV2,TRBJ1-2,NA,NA,CASSFIIANYGYTF,TGTGCCAGCAGTTTTATAATAGCTAACTATGGCTACACCTTC
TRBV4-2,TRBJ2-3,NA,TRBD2,CASSPGLAGNTDTQYF,TGTGCCAGCAGCCCCGGACTAGCGGGGAACACAGATACGCAGTATTTT
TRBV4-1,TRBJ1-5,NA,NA,CASSPEGQRDQPQHF,TGCGCCAGCAGCCCCGAAGGGCAGCGCGATCAGCCCCAGCATTTT
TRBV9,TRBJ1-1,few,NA,CASSARDTLNTEAFF,TGTGCCAGCAGCGCTCGGGACACCTTGAACACTGAAGCTTTCTTT
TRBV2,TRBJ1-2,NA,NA,CASMGEQYGYTF,TGTGCCAGCATGGGGGAGCAGTATGGCTACACCTTC
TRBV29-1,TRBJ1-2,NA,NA,CSVGQNYGYTF,TGCAGCGTTGGACAGAACTATGGCTACACCTTC
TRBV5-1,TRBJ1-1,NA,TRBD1,CASSLGDRMNTEAFF,TGCGCCAGCAGCTTGGGGGACAGGATGAACACTGAAGCTTTCTTT
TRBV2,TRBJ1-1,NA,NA,CASSVARGMNTEAFF,TGTGCCAGCAGTGTAGCCCGGGGGATGAACACTGAAGCTTTCTTT
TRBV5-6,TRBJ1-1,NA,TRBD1,CASSPRDRGQGTEAFF,TGTGCCAGCAGCCCCCGGGACAGGGGGCAGGGCACTGAAGCTTTCTTT
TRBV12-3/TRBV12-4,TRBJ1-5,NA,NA,CASILGNQPQHF,NA
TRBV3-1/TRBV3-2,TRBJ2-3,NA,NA,CASSQEGGDTQYF,TGTGCCAGCAGCCAAGAGGGCGGAGATACGCAGTATTTT
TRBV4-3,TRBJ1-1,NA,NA,CASSQGQTNTEAFF,TGCGCCAGCAGCCAGGGTCAGACGAACACTGAAGCTTTCTTT
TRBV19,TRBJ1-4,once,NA,CASSPQPFNEKLFF,TGTGCCAGTAGTCCGCAGCCATTTAATGAAAAACTGTTTTTT
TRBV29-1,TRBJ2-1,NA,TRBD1,CSVNRDRGYNEQFF,TGCAGCGTGAACCGAGACAGGGGTTACAATGAGCAGTTCTTC
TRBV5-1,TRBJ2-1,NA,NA,CASSLGPQGNEQFF,TGCGCCAGCAGCTTGGGCCCACAAGGCAATGAGCAGTTCTTC
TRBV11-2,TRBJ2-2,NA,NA,CASSLVVRDTGELFF,TGTGCCAGCAGCTTAGTCGTGAGGGACACCGGGGAGCTGTTTTTT